This T cell receptor (beta chain) originates from a study of blood T cell repertoires in COVID-19. The repertoire was sequenced with immunoSEQ multiplex PCR; TCRdb's copy has only in-frame clones and lacks some. The sample includes approximately 460,000 clones, 85% to 90% seen only once; the top ten take approximately 0.9%. The V and J ends lost 0 bases and 4 bases, in that order; junction bases with no gene match: 3. CDR1 is SGDLS and CDR2 is YYNGEE in the germline V gene. This CDR3 is 16 amino acids long. This sequence originates from a man between 18 and 29 years old with COVID-19, enrolled during active disease. This rearrangement joins TRBV9 to TRBJ2-3; 12 nucleotides line up with TRBD2. Source material: peripheral blood. CDR3 sequence (DNA): TGTGCCAGCAGCGTAGCAGCTAGCGGGAGGGCAGATACGCAGTATTTT. This sequence encodes CASSVAASGRADTQYF.